This TCR beta chain stems from a study of low-dose radiotherapy and immunotherapy resistance in tumors. The CDR3 extends over 11 amino acids. V lost 1 base to trimming and J lost 7 bases, with 4 bases between them. CDR1 LGHDT and CDR2 YNNKEL come from the germline V gene (reference sequence). TRAV- and TRBV-specific primers primed first-strand cDNA, covering alpha and beta chains. TCR amplification involved 20 PCR cycles with a constant-region primer and V-primer adapter. TCRdb itself ran the reads through MiXCR, one entry per CDR3 protein. The table lists 60,000 to 90,000 distinct CDR3 sequences, roughly 30% of them singletons, with 11% in the top ten. Sample time point: before trial treatment.

This specimen was PBMCs, taken before treatment. This rearrangement joins TRBV3-1 to TRBJ2-5; D gene uncertain. This sequence was found in a female donor with ovarian cancer. The CDR3 region is CASSQAGTQYF. CDR3 sequence (DNA): TGTGCCAGCAGCCAAGCGGGGACCCAGTACTTC.